This TCR beta chain was observed in a study of vaccination and CD4 T cells after COVID-19. Study-wide background: Four females and six males made up the convalescents, two of whom were Hispanic. Stimuli were overlapping spike peptide pools of SARS-CoV-2 and three common cold coronaviruses (HCoV-NL63, HCoV-OC43, HCoV-229E).

Sequence data for DNA of cultured CD4+ T cells were generated by the Oncomine TCR Beta short-read assay. TCRdb re-called the PCR reads with MiXCR, one entry per CDR3 protein. Of tens of thousands of distinct CDR3 sequences in the sample, around three fifths were seen once. A remark on this clonotype: Antigen specificity is unknown.

Study results and caveats: 304 of 307 vaccine-specific clones from convalescent patients were spike mono-reactive.

Germline loops: CDR1 SGHTA, CDR2 FQGNSA. CDR3 length: 16 amino acids. V was pared by 2 bases and J by 2 bases, with 14 bases between. Documented treatment: roughly nine-day PBMC culture with coronavirus spike peptide pools or control peptides (ViraFEST assay). This TCR was recovered from a human donor who had recovered from COVID-19. The chain links TRBV7-2 to TRBJ2-3; D is ambiguous. Source material: CD4+ T cells from blood, cultured in vitro. This CDR3 is CASSLTSYLATDTQYF. DNA of the CDR3: TGTGCCAGCAGCTTAACAAGCTACCTTGCCACAGATACGCAGTATTTT.